Below are 26 T cell receptor beta chains sequenced from a single sample in a study of blood T cell repertoires in COVID-19. Sequencing was performed with immunoSEQ multiplex PCR; in TCRdb, only in-frame clones are kept and a portion is missing. The sample has 95,000 to 110,000 clones, over 75% seen once. The sample taken for sequencing was peripheral blood. All receptors derive from a human donor in a cohort sampled during active or convalescent COVID-19.

The genes are TRBV30 and TRBJ2-2; 8 bases are shared with TRBD2. Trimming at V came to 4 bases and at J to 5 bases, leaving 9 bases not matched to a gene. The germline V gene has CDR1 GTSNPN and CDR2 SVGIG (reference sequence). The CDR3 is 15 residues long. The CDR3 coding sequence is TGTGCCTGGAATTGGCAGGGCGGGGGGACCGGGGAGCTGTTTTTT. Protein: CAWNWQGGGTGELFF.

Only a few counts were recorded for this clone. The genes are TRBV20-1 and TRBJ1-4; D uncertain. V was cut by 5 bases and J by 10 bases, with 11 bases left in between. The CDR3 loop spans 11 amino acids. Germline CDR1 reads DFQATT; CDR2 reads SNEGSKA (reference sequence). The chain's CDR3 is CSAPLDGKLFF. In nucleotides, the CDR3 is TGCAGTGCTCCTCTAGACGGAAAACTGTTTTTT.

The chain carries TRBV7-9 and TRBJ2-1, with 8 bases fitting TRBD1. Germline CDR1 is SEHNR and CDR2 is FQNEAQ (reference sequence). CDR3 size: 15 residues. After removal of 4 bases from V and 6 bases from J, the junction contained 8 bases not matched to a gene. CDR3 amino acids: CASSSPGQASNEQFF. Here the CDR3 DNA reads TGTGCCAGCAGCTCCCCGGGACAGGCCTCCAATGAGCAGTTCTTC.

The genes are TRBV11-3 and TRBJ2-7; 7 bases map to TRBD1. The CDR3 totals 13 residues. Germline CDR1 reads SGHNT; CDR2 reads YENEEA. Unmatched junction bases numbered 5, after V lost 3 bases and J lost 6 bases. CDR3 amino acids: CASSFRGGREQYF. CDR3 bases: TGTGCCAGCAGCTTTAGAGGGGGCCGCGAGCAGTACTTC.

This clone was detected once. The chain is built from TRBV5-1 and TRBJ1-2, with D uncertain. Germline CDR1 reads SGHRS; CDR2 reads YFSETQ. The CDR3 has 14 residues. The ends were cut back, 2 bases at V and 3 bases at J, with 11 bases in the middle. CDR3 in amino acids: CASSFLARDYGYTF. The CDR3 bases are TGCGCCAGCAGCTTCTTGGCGAGGGACTATGGCTACACCTTC.

The chain uses TRBV6-5 and TRBJ1-2, with D possibly TRBD1 on 5 matching bases. CDR3 length: 14 residues. Trimming stripped 4 bases from V and 4 bases from J, with 13 bases between. Germline CDR1 MNHEY, CDR2 SVGAGI. The CDR3 spells CASSSSRGIYGYTF. The CDR3, as DNA: TGTGCCAGCAGTTCCTCTCGGGGGATCTATGGCTACACCTTC.

V usage is TRBV6-5 and J usage is TRBJ2-7; 9 nucleotides agree with TRBD1. Germline V gives CDR1 MNHEY, CDR2 SVGAGI. The V and J ends lost 6 bases and 4 bases, in that order; junction bases with no gene match: 4. The CDR3 is 13 amino acids. The CDR3, as DNA: TGTGCCAGCAGAGGGACAGGGAGGTACGAGCAGTACTTC. Translation: CASRGTGRYEQYF.

In this sample, this clone turned up a few times. This chain links TRBV10-3 with TRBJ1-5, with TRBD1 matching 10 bases. CDR1 ENHRY and CDR2 SYGVKD come from the germline V gene. With 11 bases clipped from V and 4 bases from J, the junction kept 11 bases outside the gene matches. The CDR3 length is 15 residues. In DNA, the CDR3 is TGTGCCCTAAACCGGGACAGGGGTAAGAATCAGCCCCAGCATTTT. Amino acids: CALNRDRGKNQPQHF.

This chain uses TRBV15 with TRBJ1-2; tentatively, D is TRBD1 (6 bases). Germline CDR1 reads LNHNV; CDR2 reads YYDKDF (reference sequence). Trimming removed 5 bases from V and 6 bases from J, with 16 bases in between. The CDR3 consists of 14 residues. The CDR3 DNA sequence: TGTGCCACCAGCGTACAGGGAAGGCCCCATGGCTACACCTTC. Protein product: CATSVQGRPHGYTF.

The J gene is TRBJ1-1, the V gene TRBV19; D uncertain. Trimming pared 3 bases from V and 1 base from J, leaving 9 bases between. CDR1 is LNHDA, CDR2 SQIVND, per germline (reference sequence). CDR3 size: 14 residues. For the CDR3, the DNA is TGTGCCAGTAGTATGGGCCAGGCGAACACTGAAGCTTTCTTT. As protein: CASSMGQANTEAFF. Drawing the rest from reference TRBV19 and TRBJ1-1, the complete variable domain is DGGITQSPKYLFRKEGQNVTLSCEQNLNHDAMYWYRQDPGQGLRLIYYSQIVNDFQKGDIAEGYSVSREKKESFPLTVTSAQKNPTAFYLCASSMGQANTEAFFGQGTRLTVV.

The chain carries TRBV18 and TRBJ2-1, with 8 positions matching TRBD1. CDR1 KGHSH and CDR2 LQKENI come from the germline V gene. The CDR3 consists of 15 residues. With 6 bases clipped from V and 6 bases from J, the junction kept 10 bases outside the gene matches. The CDR3, as DNA: TGTGCCAGCTCCCAAAGGGACAGGCGCGGCAATGAGCAGTTCTTC. It specifies CASSQRDRRGNEQFF. Full variable domain (rest looked up from reference TRBV18 and TRBJ2-1): NAGVMQNPRHLVRRRGQEARLRCSPMKGHSHVYWYRQLPEEGLKFMVYLQKENIIDESGMPKERFSAEFPKEGPSILRIQQVVRGDSAAYFCASSQRDRRGNEQFFGPGTRLTVL.

This clone has only one observation. The V call is TRBV18, the J call TRBJ1-1, with unresolved D. V was pared by 3 bases and J by 1 base, with 12 bases between. Germline loops: CDR1 KGHSH, CDR2 LQKENI. The CDR3 runs 15 residues. CDR3 protein: CASSPASTPNTEAFF. CDR3 bases: TGTGCCAGCTCACCGGCCTCGACACCGAACACTGAAGCTTTCTTT.

The chain has TRBV9 and TRBJ1-2, with a weak D call TRBD1 (6 bases). Per the germline V gene, CDR1 is SGDLS and CDR2 is YYNGEE. Trimming shortened V by 5 bases and J by 4 bases, and 21 bases separated the two germline ends. The length of the CDR3 is 16 residues. The CDR3 DNA reads as TGTGCCAGCAGTGGGGGGGGGCACAGACCTGGCTATGGCTACACCTTC. Its protein product is CASSGGGHRPGYGYTF.

Only a few counts were recorded for this clone. The J gene is TRBJ2-1, the V gene TRBV7-2; TRBD2 matches at 11 bases. The J segment lost 9 bases and the V segment lost 0 bases, leaving 19 bases of the junction unmatched. The CDR3 is 20 amino acids. The V gene's germline CDR1 is SGHTA and CDR2 FQGNSA. DNA of the CDR3: TGTGCCAGCAGCTTAGCGGGTGTGTTTAGCGGGGGGGCGAGGAGCCCTGAGCAGTTCTTC. Protein product: CASSLAGVFSGGARSPEQFF.

The V call is TRBV7-9, the J call TRBJ2-5; a possible D gene is TRBD1 (5 bases). The germline V gene has CDR1 SEHNR and CDR2 FQNEAQ (reference sequence). V was trimmed by 8 bases and J by 1 base, leaving 8 bases between them. The CDR3 is made up of 12 amino acids. CDR3 DNA sequence: TGTGCCAGCGGGGCAGTCCAAGAGACCCAGTACTTC. Its protein is CASGAVQETQYF.

The rearrangement links TRBV29-1 to TRBJ1-2; 9 bases agree with TRBD1. The germline CDR1 and CDR2 sequences are SQVTM and ANQGSEA. With V trimmed by 4 bases and J by 7 bases, 4 bases remained unmatched. The CDR3 extends over 12 amino acids. The DNA for the CDR3 is TGCAGCGTTGGGGGACAGGGTTTTGGCTACACCTTC. Translation: CSVGGQGFGYTF.

This chain joins TRBV6-5 and TRBJ2-5; D gene uncertain. The germline V gene has CDR1 MNHEY and CDR2 SVGAGI. The CDR3 is made up of 14 amino acids. Trimming removed 0 bases at V and 2 bases at J, with 7 bases between. In nucleotides, the CDR3 is TGTGCCAGCAGTTACTCTACACCGCAAGAGACCCAGTACTTC. Translating it yields CASSYSTPQETQYF.

Only one count was recorded for this clone. V usage is TRBV2 and J usage is TRBJ2-1; a possible D gene is TRBD1 (6 bases). The V end was cut by 4 bases, the J end by 5 bases, with 12 bases between. Looked up from germline, CDR1 is SNHLY and CDR2 is FYNNEI. CDR3 length: 14 amino acids. CDR3 in amino acids: CASSGRRGNNEQFF. CDR3 DNA sequence: TGTGCCAGCAGTGGTAGAAGGGGGAACAATGAGCAGTTCTTC. The whole variable domain, filled in from reference TRBV2 and TRBJ2-1, reads EPEVTQTPSHQVTQMGQEVILRCVPISNHLYFYWYRQILGQKVEFLVSFYNNEISEKSEIFDDQFSVERPDGSNFTLKIRSTKLEDSAMYFCASSGRRGNNEQFFGPGTRLTVL.

In this sample, this clone turned up once. The V and J genes are TRBV19 and TRBJ1-1, with TRBD1 identical over 11 bases. The CDR3 sequence is 15 residues long. The germline CDR1 and CDR2 sequences are LNHDA and SQIVND (reference sequence). With V trimmed by 6 bases and J by 5 bases, 8 bases remained unmatched. The DNA of the CDR3 is TGTGCCAGTAGGGCCCGTGGACAGGGGGCAACTGAAGCTTTCTTT. It is translated as CASRARGQGATEAFF.

This clone occurred once. One junction end does not reproduce the germline sequence, and a read error may be involved. The chain is built from TRBV7-7 and TRBJ2-1, with 10 bases matching TRBD2. The CDR3 has 14 amino acids. Germline loops: CDR1 SSHAT, CDR2 FNYEAQ (reference sequence). CDR3 sequence reads: CASSLSGGAGEQFF. The CDR3 nucleotides read TGTGCTAGCAGCTTAAGCGGGGGGGCCGGTGAGCAGTTCTTC. The entire variable domain, with the rest obtained from reference TRBV7-7 and TRBJ2-1, is as follows: GAGVSQSPRYKVTKRGQDVTLRCDPISSHATLYWYQQALGQGPEFLTYFNYEAQPDKSGLPSDRFSAERPEGSISTLTIQRTEQRDSAMYRCASSLSGGAGEQFFGPGTRLTVL.

This sequence joins TRBV19 and TRBJ1-1; TRBD1 might be the D (6 bases). Germline V lookup: CDR1 LNHDA, CDR2 SQIVND (reference sequence). The V end was cut by 3 bases, the J end by 1 base, with 6 bases between. The CDR3 covers 13 residues. Here the CDR3 DNA reads TGTGCCAGTAGTATGGACAGGAACACTGAAGCTTTCTTT. Translation: CASSMDRNTEAFF.

The J gene is TRBJ1-5, the V gene TRBV6-6; 9 bases map to TRBD1. V was pared by 6 bases and J by 4 bases, with 7 bases of the junction left unmatched. This CDR3 is 15 amino acids long. CDR1 MNHNY and CDR2 SVGAGI come from the germline V gene (reference sequence). The CDR3 nucleotides are TGTGCCAGCAGCTTTCCGGGACAGGGTAATCAGCCCCAGCATTTT. Its translation is CASSFPGQGNQPQHF.

This chain joins TRBV30 and TRBJ2-6; 8 positions agree with TRBD2. V was clipped by 0 bases and J by 2 bases; unmatched bases: 0. The CDR3 runs to 15 residues. Germline loops: CDR1 GTSNPN, CDR2 SVGIG (reference sequence). The CDR3 region has the DNA TGTGCCTGGAGTGTCGGGGGGGCTGGGGCCAACGTCCTGACTTTC. Translating gives CAWSVGGAGANVLTF.

This sequence joins TRBV18 and TRBJ2-1, with 7 bases that match TRBD1. V lost 3 bases, J lost 11 bases, and 7 bases stayed unmatched. CDR1 and CDR2 from the germline V gene are KGHSH and LQKENI. The CDR3 is 13 amino acids. The CDR3 reads CASSPDRAGKQFF. CDR3 DNA sequence: TGTGCCAGCTCACCTGACAGGGCTGGCAAGCAGTTCTTC.

This clone was seen only a few times. The rearrangement uses TRBV11-3 and TRBJ2-7; D uncertain. The CDR3 covers 11 residues. Per germline, CDR1 SGHNT and CDR2 YENEEA. V lost 5 bases, J lost 6 bases, and 8 bases lay in between. CDR3 DNA: TGTGCCAGCAGCGAGGTTTCCGAGCAGTACTTC. It is translated as CASSEVSEQYF.

This sequence joins TRBV29-1 and TRBJ2-7, with a possible D match to TRBD1 (8 bases). V was trimmed by 6 bases and J by 3 bases, leaving 18 bases between them. The CDR3 covers 14 residues. Germline-derived CDR1 and CDR2 are SQVTM and ANQGSEA. The CDR3 coding sequence is TGCAGCGTCGCCGGGGGGACAGGCGGCTACGAGCAGTACTTC. This translates into CSVAGGTGGYEQYF.